Described below is a single TCR beta chain sequence and its context. This entry comes from a study of T cell responses to AZD1222 COVID-19 vaccine. The CDR3 is 15 amino acids. V gave up 2 bases and J gave up 4 bases, with 13 bases separating them. Germline V gene data show CDR1 as SGHTS and CDR2 as YDEGEE. TCRdb keeps only in-frame clones here, not all; method: immunoSEQ multiplex PCR. The sample lists fewer than 90,000 clones, about 89% occurring once. The chain combines TRBV5-8 with TRBJ1-5, with D uncertain. This clonotype was obtained from an adult who received the AZD1222 COVID-19 vaccine. Sequenced here: peripheral blood, sampled 28 days after the second AZD1222 dose. DNA for the CDR3: TGTGCCAGCAGCTTTTCCATAATTCTAAATCAGCCCCAGCATTTT. Encoded protein: CASSFSIILNQPQHF.